This T cell receptor (beta chain) was sequenced in a study of blood T cell repertoires in COVID-19 (dated by TCRdb to the early 2020s). For the study in its entirety: Samples covering the acute and convalescent phases of COVID-19 were provided by collaborators in the United States, Italy and Spain. The dataset comprised deeply sampled blood TCRbeta repertoires from subjects exposed to, actively infected with, or recovered from COVID-19. A freely available public database, intended as a resource for researchers studying the immune response to SARS-CoV-2, is where the repertoires were released. HLA class I and class II types, where available, came from metadata supplied by the sample provider rather than from assay-based typing. The samples were drawn from the first 160 participants of the ongoing ImmuneRACE study and from more than 1,000 subjects provided by 6 global collaborators. Nearly every sample came with metadata listing a de-identified subject ID, COVID-19 status, age in years and sex. The material from the prospective study consisted of cDNA or gDNA derived from T cells, B-cell-depleted T cells, or PBMCs. Overall study outcomes, separate from this receptor: Clinical and demographic metadata were provided uncurated, with the amount varying by source and participant.

Germline trimming: 6 bases from V, 2 bases from J; junction bases outside gene matches: 16. The germline V gene encodes CDR1 SGHVS and CDR2 FQNEAQ. The CDR3 runs 19 residues from the cysteine to the phenylalanine. Here the CDR3 DNA is all that survives: 57 bases in frame from base 1. The immunoSEQ Assay, a bias-controlled multiplex PCR, was used to amplify TCRbeta CDR3 regions from genomic DNA. The original pipeline was this. The number of nucleated cells in each sample was estimated by amplification of reference gene primers within the assay. To quantify the absolute abundance of each unique TCRbeta CDR3 rearrangement, sequence reads were collapsed and filtered. Productive Simpson clonality was computed per sample as the square root of Simpson's diversity index over productive rearrangements. The source is immuneACCESS, and TCRdb retained only in-frame sequences with V and J called. Part of the clones is not carried over; for the studies checked, unresolved V genes explain less than half of this, and the remainder is unexplained. The V and J calls and clone size were taken over from that table, and D and trimming were inferred from the DNA. Within this sample are 60,000 or so clones, with approximately 91% of them counted one time only. The ten most abundant clones make up 8% to 9% of the sample.

As regards this clone: The antigen it recognizes is unknown. The sample holds no much larger clone one base away, and base qualities are not on file.

Whole blood was collected in K2EDTA tubes by collaborating institutions according to the institutions' own protocols. For TCRbeta analysis, collaborator samples were shipped as frozen whole blood, as isolated PBMCs, or as DNA extracted from either sample type. The receptor comes from a woman in her seventies with active COVID-19. The specimen was peripheral blood. The sequence links TRBV7-8 to TRBJ2-1, with 10 central nucleotides matching TRBD2. The CDR3 protein is CASRPRGSGRAGAYNEQFF. The DNA sequence is given as TGTGCCAGCAGGCCTCGGGGGAGCGGGAGGGCCGGGGCCTACAATGAGCAGTTCTTC.